The rows below give T cell receptor beta chains drawn from one sample of a study of T cell repertoires in cytomegalovirus infection. One entry per CDR3 protein, called by TCRdb with MiXCR from the reads. The sample lists approximately 730,000 distinct CDR3 sequences; about 27% were seen once. Which antigens these TCRs recognize remains unknown. The sample was cultured CD8+ T cells from PBMCs, taken from culture after CMV antigen stimulation. The source of these receptors is a human donor in good health (CMV status not recorded). Some clones in this sample may be carry-over from other donors' samples. CDR3s include the opening cysteine and the closing phenylalanine or tryptophan. A D gene is named only where the DNA matches it firmly. The size of a clone is reported for some rows only, either as once, few or many, or as a class for expanded clones.

>-|TRBJ1-1|TRBV6-2/TRBV6-3|-
CASGSGIDTEAFF
TGTGCCAGCGGGTCGGGAATTGACACTGAAGCTTTCTTT
>few|TRBJ2-1|TRBV7-6|-
CASSFQGGAYNEQFF
TGTGCCAGCAGCTTCCAGGGGGGGGCCTACAATGAGCAGTTCTTC
>-|TRBJ1-2|TRBV6-5|TRBD1
CASRKRGGTGSGYTF
TGTGCCAGCAGGAAGCGTGGAGGGACAGGGTCCGGCTACACCTTC
>-|TRBJ2-7|TRBV20-1|-
CSARGTAEISYEQYF
TGCAGTGCTAGAGGAACTGCTGAGATCTCCTACGAGCAGTACTTC
>few|TRBJ1-2|TRBV27|-
CASSIRLSGNYGYTF
TGTGCCAGCAGTATCCGCCTTTCAGGGAACTATGGCTACACCTTC
>many|TRBJ2-3|TRBV5-5|-
CASSPGHQPDTQYF
TGTGCCAGCAGCCCGGGACACCAGCCGGATACGCAGTATTTT
>few|TRBJ1-1|TRBV27|-
CASSLSVSAEAFF
TGTGCCAGCAGTTTATCGGTTAGTGCTGAAGCTTTCTTT
>few|TRBJ1-1|TRBV27|TRBD1
CASSVTGERTEAFF
TGTGCCAGCAGTGTTACAGGGGAAAGGACTGAAGCTTTCTTT
>-|TRBJ1-1|TRBV20-1|-
CSASYQGMNTEAFF
TGCAGTGCTAGTTATCAGGGCATGAACACTGAAGCTTTCTTT
>once|TRBJ2-7|TRBV6-6|-
CASKPTMTLYEQYF
TGTGCCAGCAAACCGACCATGACACTCTACGAGCAGTACTTC
>few|TRBJ1-4|TRBV7-9|-
CASSPPVEANEKLFF
TGTGCCAGCAGCCCCCCGGTGGAGGCTAATGAAAAACTGTTTTTT
>few|TRBJ1-1|TRBV7-8|-
CASSGRVVNTEAFF
TGTGCCAGCAGCGGCAGGGTGGTGAACACTGAAGCTTTCTTT
>few|TRBJ2-3|TRBV7-8|TRBD1
CASSTPGQALLASTDTQYF
TGTGCCAGCAGCACCCCGGGACAGGCCCTCCTTGCTAGCACAGATACGCAGTATTTT
>many|TRBJ2-7|TRBV7-2|TRBD1
CASSLAPGQGVFSYEQYF
TGTGCCAGCAGCTTAGCGCCGGGACAGGGGGTTTTCTCCTACGAGCAGTACTTC
>few|TRBJ1-1|TRBV6-6|-
CASREWADTEAFF
TGTGCCAGCAGAGAGTGGGCTGACACTGAAGCTTTCTTT
>-|TRBJ2-7|TRBV6-5|TRBD1
CASSYQGAALPGEQYF
TGTGCCAGCAGTTACCAGGGGGCAGCGTTACCCGGGGAGCAGTACTTC
>few|TRBJ1-1|TRBV6-6|-
CASSYRVENTEAFF
TGTGCCAGCAGTTACCGGGTGGAGAACACTGAAGCTTTCTTT
>few|TRBJ1-1|TRBV28|-
CASSQVDSRRLNTEAFF
TGTGCCAGCAGCCAGGTCGACAGTAGGAGATTGAACACTGAAGCTTTCTTT
>-|TRBJ1-3|TRBV18|-
CASSPYGPGTRPLSGNTIYF
TGTGCCAGCTCACCATATGGACCGGGGACACGCCCGCTCTCTGGAAACACCATATATTTT
>-|TRBJ1-3|TRBV12-3/TRBV12-4|-
CASRVTDSWGGNTIYF
TGTGCCAGCAGGGTAACAGACTCCTGGGGAGGAAACACCATATATTTT
>-|TRBJ1-2|TRBV27|-
CASSLALSGYGYTF
TGTGCCAGCAGTTTAGCTCTTTCGGGCTATGGTTACACCTTC
>many|TRBJ2-7|TRBV7-8|-
CASSAQGSYEQYF
TGTGCCAGCAGCGCTCAGGGGTCCTACGAGCAGTACTTC